Listed below are T cell receptor beta chains from one sample, sequenced in a study of OX40 agonist ivuxolimab in advanced cancers. Repertoires were generated with immunoSEQ multiplex PCR, while TCRdb's copy carries only in-frame clones and drops some. The sample comprises approximately 75,000 clones, around 85% of which are singletons, and 6% to 7.5% rests with the top ten. The material was CD4+ or CD8+ T cells sorted from blood, obtained in a trial of the OX40 agonist ivuxolimab. Source of these receptors: an adult with an advanced solid tumor such as melanoma, head and neck, liver or kidney cancer. CDR3s include the opening cysteine and the closing phenylalanine or tryptophan. D genes are given only for firm matches. Not every row has a clone size; where given, it reads once, few, many or a size class.

TGTGCCAGCAGCCTCACGGCCGGCTACGAGCAGTACTTC CASSLTAGYEQYF NA TRBJ2-7 TRBV7-9 NA
TGTGCCAGCAGCTTAAGACTAGGGACCGGGGAGCTGTTTTTT CASSLRLGTGELFF NA TRBJ2-2 TRBV5-4 NA
TGTGCCAGCAGCAGACTAACGAGCTCCTACGAGCAGTACTTC CASSRLTSSYEQYF NA TRBJ2-7 TRBV9 NA
TGTGCCAGCAGCTTAAACCAGGGAAACACTGAAGCTTTCTTT CASSLNQGNTEAFF NA TRBJ1-1 TRBV11-2 once
TGTGCCAGCAGCTTAGAGGGGTGGGTTCCTGAAGCTTTCTTT CASSLEGWVPEAFF NA TRBJ1-1 TRBV7-3 NA
TGTGCCAGCAGCTTTAAGGACATGGGGGAGACCCAGTACTTC CASSFKDMGETQYF NA TRBJ2-5 TRBV5-4 NA
TGTGCCAGCAGTTTGGGAGGGAGCAATCAGCCCCAGCATTTT CASSLGGSNQPQHF NA TRBJ1-5 TRBV28 NA
TGTGCCAGCAGCTTCGGACAGGGGGGCGACACTGAAGCTTTCTTT CASSFGQGGDTEAFF TRBD1 TRBJ1-1 TRBV11-2 NA
TGTGCCAGCAGCTTGGGGAATCGGGATGAAGCTTTCTTT CASSLGNRDEAFF NA TRBJ1-1 TRBV5-4 NA
TGTGCCAGCAGTTACTCGGGGGGAGAAAGTTCACCCCTCCACTTT CASSYSGGESSPLHF NA TRBJ1-6 TRBV6-5 once
TGTGCCAGCAGCCCGGGACTAGCGTTGGACAGGGGCACAGATACGCAGTATTTT CASSPGLALDRGTDTQYF TRBD2 TRBJ2-3 TRBV11-3 NA
TGTGCCAGCAGCTTGGAAGGGGGGGCGAGGACCGGGGAGCTGTTTTTT CASSLEGGARTGELFF NA TRBJ2-2 TRBV5-6 once
TGTGCCAGTCTTTTACAGGGGGCAGGGCAGCCCCAGCATTTT CASLLQGAGQPQHF TRBD1 TRBJ1-5 TRBV19 NA
TGTGCCAGCAGCCCCTCTGGTGGCGGGAGGGCCTACGAGCAGTACTTC CASSPSGGGRAYEQYF TRBD2 TRBJ2-7 TRBV7-3 NA
TGTGCCAGCAGGTATTTGAACACTGAAGCTTTCTTT CASRYLNTEAFF NA TRBJ1-1 TRBV2 NA